These 29 T cell receptor beta chains were all obtained from the same sample, sequenced in a study of cytomegalovirus exposure and HLA in healthy donors. Only in-frame clones appear in the TCRdb table, and some are missing; sequencing was by immunoSEQ multiplex PCR. The table includes under 300,000 clones, 70% to 90% detected once. Source material: PBMCs. These receptors all stem from a woman between 18 and 29 years old in good health and CMV-seronegative.

The table lists this clone with a count of one. This rearrangement joins TRBV11-3 to TRBJ1-1; no clear D. The CDR3 is made up of 13 amino acids. Germline V gene lookup returns CDR1 SGHNT and CDR2 YENEEA. Deletions cut 1 base from V and 3 bases from J, with 6 bases between. CDR3: CASSLGKHTEAFF. Here the CDR3 DNA reads TGTGCCAGCAGCTTAGGAAAGCACACTGAAGCTTTCTTT.

About this clone: The sample contains more than one DNA sequence encoding this CDR3. The CDR3: CASSPTGSYEQYF. For the CDR3, the DNA is TGTGCCAGCAGCCCTACAGGGTCCTACGAGCAGTACTTC. The rearrangement uses TRBV7-9 and TRBJ2-7, with D possibly matching TRBD1 (6 bases). This CDR3 contains 13 residues. Germline CDR1 is SEHNR and CDR2 is FQNEAQ (reference sequence). V was clipped by 5 bases and J by 1 base, with 9 bases between them.

This chain connects TRBV10-1 to TRBJ2-3; 9 nucleotides align to TRBD2. CDR1 WNHNN and CDR2 SYGVQD come from the germline V gene (reference sequence). CDR3 length: 15 amino acids. Trimming cost V 6 bases and J 3 bases; bases outside gene matches: 7. CDR3 residues: CASSLTSGVTDTQYF. The DNA for the CDR3 is TGCGCCAGCAGCTTGACTAGCGGCGTTACAGATACGCAGTATTTT.

This sequence joins TRBV6-6 and TRBJ1-5, with D unresolved. V lost 7 bases and J 6 bases, leaving 13 bases between the germline ends. Germline V gene data show CDR1 as MNHNY and CDR2 as SVGAGI (reference sequence). The CDR3 spans 13 residues. The CDR3 reads CASMSREGQPQHF. For the CDR3, the DNA is TGTGCCAGCATGAGCCGGGAAGGTCAGCCCCAGCATTTT.

The chain carries TRBV2 and TRBJ2-4, with 11 bases aligning to TRBD1. This CDR3 comprises 18 residues. In germline, CDR1 is SNHLY, CDR2 FYNNEI. The J segment lost 0 bases and the V segment lost 4 bases, leaving 8 bases of the junction unmatched. CDR3 residues: CASSGGTGGSLAKNIQYF. The CDR3 nucleotides are TGTGCCAGCAGTGGAGGGACAGGGGGTTCTCTAGCCAAAAACATTCAGTACTTC.

The chain couples TRBV30 to TRBJ2-1, with 14 bases matching TRBD2. Per germline, CDR1 GTSNPN and CDR2 SVGIG (reference sequence). The ends lost 3 bases at V and 3 bases at J; junction bases unmatched: 1. This CDR3 spans 15 amino acids. The CDR3 protein is CAWRTSGRDYNEQFF. The CDR3 DNA reads TGTGCCTGGAGGACTAGCGGGAGGGACTACAATGAGCAGTTCTTC.

The chain links TRBV5-6 to TRBJ1-4; no clear D gene. With 0 bases removed from V and 4 bases from J, the gap between germline ends came to 10 bases. Germline CDR1 reads SGHDT; CDR2 reads YYEEEE. The CDR3 has 15 amino acids. CDR3 sequence (DNA): TGTGCCAGCAGCTTGGGTTGGCAGAATAATGAAAAACTGTTTTTT. The encoded protein is CASSLGWQNNEKLFF.

Here the CDR3 reads CASSSLGVPGELFF. CDR3 DNA sequence: TGTGCCAGCAGCTCCCTAGGGGTTCCCGGGGAGCTGTTTTTT. This chain uses TRBV7-2 with TRBJ2-2, with D possibly matching TRBD1 (5 bases). Per the germline V gene, CDR1 is SGHTA and CDR2 is FQGNSA. V was pared by 4 bases and J by 6 bases, with 12 bases between. CDR3 length: 14 residues.

The V and J genes are TRBV27 and TRBJ2-7; 9 bases align to TRBD1. Looked up from germline, CDR1 is MNHEY and CDR2 is SMNVEV (reference sequence). With 3 bases clipped from V and 6 bases from J, the junction kept 9 bases outside the gene matches. The CDR3 has 15 residues. The CDR3 bases are TGTGCCAGCAGTTTTCGGTCACAGGGGGCGCTCGAGCAGTACTTC. It codes for CASSFRSQGALEQYF.

V gene TRBV7-3 combines with J gene TRBJ2-1; 9 positions agree with TRBD2. From germline, CDR1 is SGHTA and CDR2 FQGTGA. The CDR3 is 13 residues long. The V gene end was trimmed by 4 bases and the J gene end by 9 bases; junction bases not matched to a gene: 4. For the CDR3, the DNA is TGTGCCAGCAGCTATAGCGGGGGCCTTGAGCAGTTCTTC. Its translation: CASSYSGGLEQFF.

The CDR3 DNA reads as TGTGCCAGCAGCGTAGATCCCTCGGGCACTGAAGCTTTCTTT. Its translation: CASSVDPSGTEAFF. The chain joins TRBV9 to TRBJ1-1; D gene unclear. The V gene's germline CDR1 is SGDLS and CDR2 YYNGEE. Trimming removed 0 bases at V and 4 bases at J, with 10 bases between. The CDR3 consists of 14 residues.

The V gene is TRBV7-2, the J gene TRBJ2-4; D possibly corresponds to TRBD1 (6 bases). CDR1 and CDR2 (germline): SGHTA, FQGNSA. The germline V and J ends were trimmed by 4 bases and 7 bases, with 14 bases remaining between them. The CDR3 extends over 14 amino acids. CDR3 region: CASSSGTTRNIQYF. In DNA form, the CDR3 reads TGTGCCAGCAGCTCCGGGACAACGAGGAACATTCAGTACTTC. Together with reference TRBV7-2 and TRBJ2-4, the CDR3 gives the full variable domain: GAGVSQSPSNKVTEKGKDVELRCDPISGHTALYWYRQSLGQGLEFLIYFQGNSAPDKSGLPSDRFSAERTGGSVSTLTIQRTQQEDSAVYLCASSSGTTRNIQYFGAGTRLSVL.

The chain is built from TRBV29-1 and TRBJ2-2, with D maybe TRBD2 (6 bases). Trimming pared 6 bases from V and 3 bases from J, leaving 14 bases between. The CDR3 is 14 amino acids. From germline, CDR1 is SQVTM and CDR2 ANQGSEA. CDR3 region: CSVTGTSYTGELFF. The CDR3 DNA follows: TGCAGCGTAACCGGGACTTCTTACACCGGGGAGCTGTTTTTT.

The chain recombines TRBV5-6 with TRBJ2-7, with 9 bases matching TRBD1. Per the germline V gene, CDR1 is SGHDT and CDR2 is YYEEEE. The CDR3 has 17 amino acids. V lost 4 bases and J lost 3; bases outside the gene matches: 14. The CDR3, as DNA: TGTGCCAGCAGCACTTTACCGGGACAGGGATACCACTACGAGCAGTACTTC. Its translation is CASSTLPGQGYHYEQYF.

This rearrangement joins TRBV6-5 to TRBJ2-1; TRBD1 is a possible D gene (5 bases). Germline V gene sequence: CDR1 MNHEY, CDR2 SVGAGI. Trimming cost V 6 bases and J 0 bases, with 12 bases left between them. The CDR3 has 15 residues. The CDR3 is CASRSDRSSYNEQFF. CDR3 DNA: TGTGCCAGCAGATCCGACAGAAGCTCCTACAATGAGCAGTTCTTC.

The rearrangement links TRBV27 to TRBJ2-1, with 11 bases lining up with TRBD2. Germline CDR1 MNHEY, CDR2 SMNVEV (reference sequence). This CDR3 has 15 amino acids. Germline trimming cut 6 bases from V and 8 bases from J; bases unmatched to any gene: 9. The CDR3 DNA follows: TGTGCCAGCAGGATAAATAGCGGGGGGGCACATGAGCAGTTCTTC. It codes for CASRINSGGAHEQFF.

The chain combines TRBV5-1 with TRBJ2-7, with 11 bases that match TRBD2. V lost 4 bases, J lost 3 bases, and 6 bases stayed unmatched. The CDR3 has 15 amino acids. Germline V gives CDR1 SGHRS, CDR2 YFSETQ. CDR3 residues: CASSQLAGAYYEQYF. CDR3 nucleotide sequence: TGCGCCAGCAGCCAACTAGCGGGGGCCTACTACGAGCAGTACTTC.

This chain connects TRBV7-9 to TRBJ1-1; 7 positions match TRBD1. Germline trimming cut 3 bases from V and 6 bases from J; bases unmatched to any gene: 1. The CDR3 is 12 amino acids. The germline gives CDR1 SEHNR, CDR2 FQNEAQ (reference sequence). This CDR3 reads CASSLTGSEAFF. CDR3 nucleotide sequence: TGTGCCAGCAGCTTGACAGGGTCTGAAGCTTTCTTT.

V usage is TRBV2 and J usage is TRBJ1-4; possibly TRBD1 for D (6 bases). The CDR3 loop spans 12 amino acids. V dropped 6 bases and J dropped 14 bases, with 16 bases sitting between them. Per the germline V gene, CDR1 is SNHLY and CDR2 is FYNNEI. The CDR3 sequence: CASSKQGSWLFF. In DNA, the CDR3 is TGTGCCAGCAGCAAACAGGGATCTTGGCTGTTTTTT.

Comment on this clone: Other DNA sequences within the sample encode an identical CDR3. CDR3 protein: CASSWGTGGYEQYF. The CDR3 DNA reads TGCGCCAGCAGCTGGGGGACCGGAGGGTACGAGCAGTACTTC. J is TRBJ2-7 and V is TRBV5-1; D may be TRBD2 (6 bases). Germline V CDR1 and CDR2: SGHRS, YFSETQ. The CDR3 spans 14 residues. The germline V and J ends were trimmed by 3 bases and 4 bases, with 14 bases remaining between them.

The V gene is TRBV19, the J gene TRBJ2-7; a weak D match, TRBD1 (6 bases). There are 15 residues in the CDR3. Germline V gene sequence: CDR1 LNHDA, CDR2 SQIVND (reference sequence). V shed 4 bases and J shed 2 bases, with 15 bases lying between them. CDR3 coding DNA: TGTGCCAGTAGTACTCCAACAGGGATTCCCTACGAGCAGTACTTC. This gives the protein CASSTPTGIPYEQYF.

The V and J genes are TRBV4-3 and TRBJ2-5, with D possibly being TRBD1 (6 bases). Germline lookup yields CDR1 LGHNA and CDR2 YSLEER. Trimming took off 4 bases at V and 5 bases at J, with 17 bases between the two ends. The CDR3 length is 15 residues. The CDR3 sequence is CASSPGTGKFETQYF. The CDR3, as DNA: TGCGCCAGCAGCCCCGGTACAGGGAAGTTTGAGACCCAGTACTTC.

This clone has a count of ten or more. A junction end diverges from the germline sequence, so it may reflect a read error. The rearrangement joins TRBV7-7 to TRBJ1-3, with 7 bases matching TRBD1. This CDR3 spans 14 amino acids. From germline, CDR1 is SSHAT and CDR2 FNYEAQ (reference sequence). This CDR3 reads CASSHPGQGNTIYF. DNA of the CDR3: TGTGCTAGCAGCCATCCGGGACAGGGAAACACCATATATTTT.

The gene calls are TRBV28 and TRBJ2-7, with TRBD2 identical over 8 bases. The CDR3 covers 18 residues. V shed 5 bases, J shed 3 bases, and the junction held 18 bases outside the gene matches. Germline CDR1 reads MDHEN; CDR2 reads SYDVKM. The CDR3 nucleotides read TGTGCCAGCAGTCCGCTAGGGGCCGTAGCGGGACCGTTCTACGAGCAGTACTTC. Translating it yields CASSPLGAVAGPFYEQYF.

The rearrangement uses TRBV7-2 and TRBJ2-1; D is perhaps TRBD1 (6 bases). The CDR3 extends over 12 amino acids. Trimming pared 5 bases from V and 8 bases from J, leaving 10 bases between. Germline CDR1 and CDR2: SGHTA and FQGNSA. Here the CDR3 DNA reads TGTGCCAGCAGCCCACAGGGCTATGAGCAGTTCTTC. Translation gives CASSPQGYEQFF. The whole variable domain, remainder taken from reference TRBV7-2 and TRBJ2-1, is GAGVSQSPSNKVTEKGKDVELRCDPISGHTALYWYRQSLGQGLEFLIYFQGNSAPDKSGLPSDRFSAERTGGSVSTLTIQRTQQEDSAVYLCASSPQGYEQFFGPGTRLTVL.

The chain is built from TRBV18 and TRBJ2-7; 7 bases are a match to TRBD1. The V gene's germline CDR1 is KGHSH and CDR2 LQKENI. CDR3 length: 13 amino acids. The J segment lost 2 bases and the V segment lost 6 bases, leaving 4 bases of the junction unmatched. The CDR3 nucleotides read TGTGCCAGCTCGACCGGGACAGCCTACGAGCAGTACTTC. Translating gives CASSTGTAYEQYF.

This clone has more than one count but fewer than ten. The chain joins TRBV27 to TRBJ2-7; perhaps TRBD1 as D (6 bases). V lost 5 bases, J lost 2 bases, and 10 bases lay in between. The CDR3 runs to 13 residues. The germline V gene has CDR1 MNHEY and CDR2 SMNVEV (reference sequence). CDR3 protein: CASSRAGAYEQYF. The CDR3 DNA reads TGTGCCAGCAGTAGGGCAGGGGCCTACGAGCAGTACTTC.

V and J are TRBV30 and TRBJ1-1, with 8 bases that match TRBD1. CDR1 GTSNPN and CDR2 SVGIG come from the germline V gene (reference sequence). The CDR3 spans 15 residues. Trimming removed 3 bases from V and 1 base from J; junction bases left unmatched: 7. CDR3 DNA: TGTGCCTGGAGGGAGACAGGGGCACGGAACACTGAAGCTTTCTTT. As protein: CAWRETGARNTEAFF.

The chain joins TRBV6-5 to TRBJ1-3; D gene ambiguous. CDR1 and CDR2 from the germline V gene are MNHEY and SVGAGI. Trimming cost V 2 bases and J 1 base, with 6 bases left between them. The CDR3 covers 14 residues. The CDR3 reads CASSYIGSGNTIYF. The CDR3 DNA reads TGTGCCAGCAGTTACATCGGGTCTGGAAACACCATATATTTT.